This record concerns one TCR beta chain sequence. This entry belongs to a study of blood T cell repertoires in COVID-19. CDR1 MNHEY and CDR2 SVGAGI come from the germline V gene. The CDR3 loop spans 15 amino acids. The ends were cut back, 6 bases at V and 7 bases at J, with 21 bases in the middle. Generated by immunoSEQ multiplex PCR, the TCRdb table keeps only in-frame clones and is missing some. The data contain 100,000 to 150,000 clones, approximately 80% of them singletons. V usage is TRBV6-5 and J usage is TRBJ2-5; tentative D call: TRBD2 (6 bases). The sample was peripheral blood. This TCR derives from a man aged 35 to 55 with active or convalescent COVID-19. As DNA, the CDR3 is TGTGCCAGCAGCGCGGCCAGTGCTTCTAGCGTGACCCAGTACTTC. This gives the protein CASSAASASSVTQYF.